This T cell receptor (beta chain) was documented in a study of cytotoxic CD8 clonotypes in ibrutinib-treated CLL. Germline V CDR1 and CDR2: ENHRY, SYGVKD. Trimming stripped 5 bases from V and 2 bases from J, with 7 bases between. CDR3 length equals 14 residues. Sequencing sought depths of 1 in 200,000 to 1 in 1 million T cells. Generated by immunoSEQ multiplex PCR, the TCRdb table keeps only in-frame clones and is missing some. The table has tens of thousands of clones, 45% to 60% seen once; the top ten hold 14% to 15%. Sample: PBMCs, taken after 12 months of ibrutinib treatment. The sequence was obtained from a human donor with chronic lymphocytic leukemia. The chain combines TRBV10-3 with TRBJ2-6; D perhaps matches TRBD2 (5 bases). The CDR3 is CAISPGAGANVLTF. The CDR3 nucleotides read TGTGCCATCAGTCCCGGGGCTGGGGCCAACGTCCTGACTTTC.